This T cell receptor (beta chain) is from a study of cytomegalovirus exposure and HLA in healthy donors. Findings and caveats of the study: With high specificity and sensitivity, the classifier reportedly diagnosed cytomegalovirus status.

Separation from the approximately 690-subject first cohort characterized the approximately 130-subject validation cohort, to which the donors belonged. Of note for this clone: What it binds is unknown.

Measured with immunoSEQ multiplex PCR; TCRdb has only the in-frame clones, and not every one. The profile shows under 200,000 clones, 91% of them singletons. Germline values: CDR1 SEHNR, CDR2 FQNEAQ (reference sequence). This CDR3 is built from 13 residues. Trimming removed 2 bases from V and 5 bases from J, with 10 bases in between. Input material: PBMCs. This receptor was identified in a woman aged 18-30 years in good health and CMV-seropositive. The chain uses TRBV7-9 and TRBJ2-7; D might be TRBD2 (5 bases). The CDR3 spells CASSLTSPHEQYF. Written as DNA, the CDR3 is TGTGCCAGCAGCTTAACTAGTCCCCACGAGCAGTACTTC.